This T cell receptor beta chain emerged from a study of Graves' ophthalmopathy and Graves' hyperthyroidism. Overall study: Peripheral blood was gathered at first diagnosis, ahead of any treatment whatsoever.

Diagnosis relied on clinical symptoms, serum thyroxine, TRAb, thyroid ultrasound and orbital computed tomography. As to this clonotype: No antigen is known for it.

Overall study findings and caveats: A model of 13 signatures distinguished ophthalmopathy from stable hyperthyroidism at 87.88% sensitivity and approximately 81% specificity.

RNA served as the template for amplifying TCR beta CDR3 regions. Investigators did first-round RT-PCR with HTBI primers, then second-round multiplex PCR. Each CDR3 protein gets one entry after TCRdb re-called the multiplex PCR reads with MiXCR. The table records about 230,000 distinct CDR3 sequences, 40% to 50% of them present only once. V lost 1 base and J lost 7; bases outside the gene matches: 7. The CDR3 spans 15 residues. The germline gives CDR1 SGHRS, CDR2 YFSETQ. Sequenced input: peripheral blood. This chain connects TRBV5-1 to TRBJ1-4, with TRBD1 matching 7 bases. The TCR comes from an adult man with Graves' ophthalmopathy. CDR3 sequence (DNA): TGCGCCAGCAGCTTGACAGGGGCCATTAGTGAAAAACTGTTTTTT. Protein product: CASSLTGAISEKLFF.